These T cell receptor beta chains were read from a single sample in a study of OX40 agonist ivuxolimab in advanced cancers. Using immunoSEQ multiplex PCR, the repertoire was profiled, and TCRdb retains in-frame clones only, with some absent. The sample shows 25,000 or so clones, over 60% of them seen only once. Sequencing was performed on CD4+ or CD8+ T cells sorted from blood, taken in a trial of the OX40 agonist ivuxolimab. These receptors were obtained from an adult with an advanced solid tumor such as melanoma, head and neck, liver or kidney cancer. Both conserved end residues are part of each CDR3. The order of the fields is J gene, CDR3 length, clone size, D gene, V gene, CDR3 DNA, CDR3 protein. D genes are given only for firm matches. Only some rows state a clone size, as once, few, many or a class for expanded clones.

>TRBJ2-7|14|NA|TRBD2|TRBV5-4
TGTGCCAGCAGCCCAGCCGGACTAGCGGACGGTCAGTACTTC
CASSPAGLADGQYF
>TRBJ1-5|16|few|NA|TRBV7-8
TGTGCCAGCAGCTTAACGAAACGGAATAGCAATCAGCCCCAGCATTTT
CASSLTKRNSNQPQHF
>TRBJ1-6|12|NA|NA|TRBV30
TGTGCCTGGAGTAGAACCAGGTCACCCCTCCACTTT
CAWSRTRSPLHF
>TRBJ2-7|13|NA|NA|TRBV11-1
TGTGCCAGCAGGGGACCGCTATCCTACGAGCAGTACTTC
CASRGPLSYEQYF
>TRBJ1-4|15|NA|NA|TRBV15
TGTGCCACCACCGAGCAACACGGGCTAGATGAAAAACTGTTTTTT
CATTEQHGLDEKLFF
>TRBJ2-7|15|medium-sized|TRBD1|TRBV7-3
TGTGCCCCGCGGCGGAGCAGGGGGATCTCCTACGAGCAGTACTTC
CAPRRSRGISYEQYF
>TRBJ2-3|19|few|NA|TRBV21-1
TGTGCCAGCAGCAAAGCGCGGCTAGCGGGGGCCCAAAGCACAGATACGCAGTATTTT
CASSKARLAGAQSTDTQYF
>TRBJ2-1|14|NA|TRBD2|TRBV11-2
TGTGCCAGCAGCTTCGGCGGGGGGGCGAGGGAGCAGTTCTTC
CASSFGGGAREQFF
>TRBJ2-7|12|NA|NA|TRBV6-5
TGTGCCAGCAGTTCCCGACAGGACGAGCAGTACTTC
CASSSRQDEQYF
>TRBJ2-7|15|NA|NA|TRBV7-8
TGTGCCAGCAGTCTCGATGAGAAGACTCGCTACGAGCAGTACTTC
CASSLDEKTRYEQYF
>TRBJ1-1|14|NA|NA|TRBV7-9
TGTGCCAGCAGCTTAGTGAGCGGCGGTGCAGAAGCTTTCTTT
CASSLVSGGAEAFF
>TRBJ2-1|17|NA|TRBD2|TRBV6-1
TGTGCCAGCAGTGAAGAGGGGAGGGCCTCTTACGACAATGAGCAGTTCTTC
CASSEEGRASYDNEQFF
>TRBJ2-5|15|NA|TRBD2|TRBV2
TGTGCCAGCAGTGAAGGCGGGGGGTACCAAGAGACCCAGTACTTC
CASSEGGGYQETQYF
>TRBJ1-2|13|NA|TRBD1|TRBV30
TGTGCCTGGAGGGGACAGGGGGCTGGGGGCTACACCTTC
CAWRGQGAGGYTF
>TRBJ1-5|15|NA|NA|TRBV6-5
TGTGCCAGCAGTGTTTCAGGGGATAGCAATCAGCCCCAGCATTTT
CASSVSGDSNQPQHF
>TRBJ2-3|12|NA|NA|TRBV6-8
TGTGCCAGCGGTTGGAACACAGATACGCAGTATTTT
CASGWNTDTQYF
>TRBJ2-3|13|NA|NA|TRBV19
TGTGCCAGTAGCGGCAGAACATTAGATACGCAGTATTTT
CASSGRTLDTQYF
>TRBJ1-2|14|NA|NA|TRBV19
TGTGCCAGTAGTATGGACAAACAACGGGATGGCTACACCTTC
CASSMDKQRDGYTF
>TRBJ2-7|14|NA|NA|TRBV7-9
TGTGCCAGCAGCCCGACCGACGGAACCTACGAGCAGTACTTC
CASSPTDGTYEQYF
>TRBJ1-6|16|NA|NA|TRBV7-3
TGTGCCAGCAGCTTAATGGGGGTTGAAACTGATTCACCCCTCCACTTT
CASSLMGVETDSPLHF
>TRBJ1-3|17|NA|NA|TRBV7-8
TGTGCCAGCAGCCCAACATTACACGACGGACACGGAAACACCATATATTTT
CASSPTLHDGHGNTIYF
>TRBJ2-3|18|few|TRBD2|TRBV9
TGTGCCAGCAGCGTAGTACCTGGGCGGGGGGCTAGCACAGATACGCAGTATTTT
CASSVVPGRGASTDTQYF
>TRBJ2-6|19|NA|TRBD1|TRBV11-3
TGTGCCAGCAGCTTAGATTGGACAGGTCCATTGGCTGGGGCCAACGTCCTGACTTTC
CASSLDWTGPLAGANVLTF
>TRBJ2-7|14|NA|TRBD2|TRBV13
TGTGCCAGCAGCACTAGCGGGGGTACGTACGAGCAGTACTTC
CASSTSGGTYEQYF
>TRBJ2-5|16|NA|NA|TRBV5-1
TGCGCCAGCAGCAGCCGAGGGGGCGCGGGGGGAGAGACCCAGTACTTC
CASSSRGGAGGETQYF
>TRBJ1-1|13|NA|NA|TRBV5-1
TGCGCCAGCAGCTTGGAGGGAAATTACCTTGAATTCTTT
CASSLEGNYLEFF
>TRBJ1-1|13|NA|TRBD1|TRBV11-3
TGTGCCAGCAGCTTGCTGACAGGGCCCGAAGCTTTCTTT
CASSLLTGPEAFF
>TRBJ2-3|14|few|TRBD2|TRBV10-3
TGTGCCATCAGTGGGGGAGGGGGCACAGATACGCAGTATTTT
CAISGGGGTDTQYF
>TRBJ1-5|15|NA|NA|TRBV10-3
TGTGCCATCAGTGAGTCCCTGGGGGGCGGTCAGCCCCAGCATTTT
CAISESLGGGQPQHF
>TRBJ2-2|15|NA|TRBD2|TRBV7-9
TGTGCCAGCAGCCGACTAGCGGGGAACACCGGGGAGCTGTTTTTT
CASSRLAGNTGELFF
>TRBJ1-2|12|NA|NA|TRBV11-2
TGTGCCAGCAGCTTAGTTCAGGGTGCCTACACCTTC
CASSLVQGAYTF
>TRBJ1-2|12|NA|NA|TRBV6-5
TGTGCCAGCAGTTACGTAGGGCTTGGCTACACCTTC
CASSYVGLGYTF
>TRBJ2-7|15|NA|NA|TRBV7-8
TGTGCCAGCAGCTTCATATCGGGGGTCCCCTACGAGCAGTACTTC
CASSFISGVPYEQYF
>TRBJ2-4|19|NA|TRBD1|TRBV7-9
TGTGCCAGCAGCTACCCGGGACAGGGCGAAGGGACTGCCAAAAACATTCAGTACTTC
CASSYPGQGEGTAKNIQYF
>TRBJ2-7|13|NA|NA|TRBV19
TGTGCCACCTCGGACAGCCCCAGTTCGGAGCAGTACTTC
CATSDSPSSEQYF
>TRBJ2-7|15|few|NA|TRBV6-5
TGTGCCAGCAGTTGGGTCGCGCAGGAGACCTACGAGCAGTACTTC
CASSWVAQETYEQYF
>TRBJ1-2|12|once|NA|TRBV9
TGTGCCAGCAGCTCGCTGGAGAGCGGCTACACCTTC
CASSSLESGYTF
>TRBJ2-7|14|NA|TRBD1|TRBV7-9
TGTGCCAGCAGCTCGACAGGGGCAGGGTACGAGCAGTACTTC
CASSSTGAGYEQYF
>TRBJ2-7|14|NA|TRBD1|TRBV4-2
TGTGCCAGCAGCCAAGGGGACAGCCCCTACGAGCAGTACTTC
CASSQGDSPYEQYF
>TRBJ2-3|13|NA|TRBD1|TRBV4-1
TGCGCCAGCAGCCAAAAAATTCAGGGGGCGCAGTATTTT
CASSQKIQGAQYF
>TRBJ1-6|15|NA|NA|TRBV7-8
TGTGCCAGCAGCTTAGAGGGGGGTGAGGATTCACCCCTCCACTTT
CASSLEGGEDSPLHF
>TRBJ1-2|13|NA|NA|TRBV27
TGTGCCAGCAGTTTGACCCGGTTTTATGGCTACACCTTC
CASSLTRFYGYTF
>TRBJ2-5|16|once|TRBD2|TRBV5-6
TGTGCCAGCAATGATGGGGGGGATGACTTGGGAGAGACCCAGTACTTC
CASNDGGDDLGETQYF